This T cell receptor beta chain was retrieved from a study of blood T cell repertoires in COVID-19 (dated by TCRdb to 2019 to 2021). For the wider study: The collaborator samples originated in the United States, Italy and Spain and spanned the acute and convalescent phases of COVID-19. The material from the prospective study consisted of cDNA or gDNA derived from T cells, B-cell-depleted T cells, or PBMCs. Subjects who had been exposed to COVID-19, were actively infected with it, or had recovered from it provided the deeply sampled blood TCRbeta repertoires that made up the dataset. The repertoires were released in a freely available public database meant as a resource for research on the immune response to SARS-CoV-2. Samples were obtained from the ongoing ImmuneRACE study (first 160 participants) and from 950 to 1,500 subjects provided by 6 global collaborators. Sample metadata almost always included a de-identified subject ID, COVID-19 status, age in years and sex. HLA class I and class II types, where available, came from metadata supplied by the sample provider rather than from assay-based typing.

The CDR3 holds 16 amino acids from the cysteine to the phenylalanine. The only DNA kept is the CDR3, 48 bases in frame from the first base. Between the V and J ends, shortened by 2 bases and 1 base respectively, the junction contains 14 bases. CDR1 and CDR2 were assigned from the germline V gene as MNHNS and SASEGT. This clone was seen just once. The target of this receptor is not known. The input lacks base qualities; no much larger clone sits a single base away. On the study overall, not on this receptor specifically: Clinical and demographic metadata were provided uncurated, with the amount varying by source and participant.

One collaborating source in Seattle enrolled patients during active infection and followed them longitudinally through the course of disease. Whole blood was collected in K2EDTA tubes by collaborating institutions according to the institutions' own protocols. For TCRbeta analysis, collaborators shipped samples as frozen whole blood, isolated PBMCs, or DNA extracted from either of those sample types. TCRbeta CDR3 regions were amplified from genomic DNA using the immunoSEQ Assay, a bias-controlled multiplex PCR. The paper's processing steps were these. Nucleated cell counts per sample were estimated from amplification of reference gene primers within the assay. Sequence reads were collapsed and filtered to measure the absolute abundance of every unique TCRbeta CDR3 rearrangement. Productive Simpson clonality was computed per sample as the square root of Simpson's diversity index over productive rearrangements. Drawn from immuneACCESS, this table holds only the in-frame rearrangements with V and J called that TCRdb kept. Clones are partly lost; checked studies trace under half to an unresolved V gene and leave the rest unexplained. D and trimming come from the DNA, and the V and J calls and clone size come from that table. The sample table contains roughly 340,000 clones; only one count was recorded for over 80% of them. About 6.9% of the sample lies in the top ten.

In this chain, TRBV6-1 is recombined with TRBJ1-1, and the D gene may be TRBD1, 5 bases matching. The sequencing input was peripheral blood. This TCR was sampled from a woman aged 45-60 years with COVID-19, enrolled during active disease. The nucleotide sequence reads as follows: TGTGCCAGCAGTGAATCGGCGGGACTGCCGAACACTGAAGCTTTCTTT. Its protein reads: CASSESAGLPNTEAFF.